These 25 T cell receptor beta chains were sequenced from one sample in a study of T-cell reconstitution after alpha-beta-depleted transplantation in children. The TCRbeta library incorporated unique molecular identifiers. TCRdb re-called the PCR reads with MiXCR, one entry per CDR3 protein. The sample consists of about 340,000 distinct CDR3 sequences, 15% to 20% of them appearing once. Specimen: PBMCs, mostly from graft donor cells, collected 360 days after TCRalphabeta/CD19-depleted stem cell transplant. These receptor sequences come from a male patient aged 2 to 9 who had a stem cell transplant for acute lymphoblastic leukemia, so the T cells may come from the graft donor.

V is TRBV5-1 and J is TRBJ2-3; TRBD2 agrees at 7 bases. CDR1 is SGHRS, CDR2 YFSETQ, per germline. Trimming took 4 bases from V and 2 from J; bases not matched to a gene: 10. The CDR3 is made up of 16 amino acids. The CDR3 nucleotides read TGCGCCAGCAGCCCCCCGGGGGGTTCCTACACAGATACGCAGTATTTT. It is translated as CASSPPGGSYTDTQYF. Full variable domain (remainder filled in from reference TRBV5-1 and TRBJ2-3): KAGVTQTPRYLIKTRGQQVTLSCSPISGHRSVSWYQQTPGQGLQFLFEYFSETQRNKGNFPGRFSGRQFSNSRSEMNVSTLELGDSALYLCASSPPGGSYTDTQYFGPGTRLTVL.

This clonotype has a handful of counts. The CDR3 protein is CASSWGLGQPQHF. The CDR3 DNA sequence: TGTGCCAGCAGTTGGGGACTAGGGCAGCCCCAGCATTTT. The chain carries TRBV28 and TRBJ1-5; possibly TRBD1 for D (5 bases). This CDR3 comprises 13 residues. Trimming shortened V by 4 bases and J by 7 bases, and 11 bases separated the two germline ends. Germline lookup yields CDR1 MDHEN and CDR2 SYDVKM.

This chain connects TRBV10-3 to TRBJ2-5, with D hard to call. This CDR3 comprises 15 residues. V was pared by 0 bases and J by 5 bases, with 13 bases between. The germline CDR1 and CDR2 sequences are ENHRY and SYGVKD. The CDR3 region has the DNA TGTGCCATCAGTGAGTCTAAGGACGGTAGGGAGACCCAGTACTTC. Translating it yields CAISESKDGRETQYF.

This clonotype was detected only a few times. The chain has TRBV4-3 and TRBJ2-1; weak D call: TRBD2 (5 bases). The CDR3 is made up of 16 amino acids. The germline V and J ends were trimmed by 0 bases and 9 bases, with 18 bases remaining between them. Per germline, CDR1 LGHNA and CDR2 YSLEER. CDR3 DNA sequence: TGCGCCAGCAGCCAAGATATTTGGGCTAGCAACGGTGAGCAGTTCTTC. The encoded protein is CASSQDIWASNGEQFF.

The CDR3 is CATSDWGSYNEQFF. DNA of the CDR3: TGTGCCACCAGTGATTGGGGATCTTACAATGAGCAGTTCTTC. The chain uses TRBV24-1 and TRBJ2-1; D gene uncertain. V lost 2 bases, J lost 4 bases, and 8 bases lay in between. The length of the CDR3 is 14 residues. Germline values: CDR1 KGHDR, CDR2 SFDVKD.

This clonotype was counted a few times. The genes are TRBV24-1 and TRBJ2-1; 8 bases map to TRBD2. CDR1 is KGHDR, CDR2 SFDVKD, per germline. The CDR3 loop spans 17 amino acids. Germline trimming cut 0 bases from V and 4 bases from J; bases unmatched to any gene: 7. The DNA of the CDR3 is TGTGCCACCAGTGATTTGCCACTAGCGGCGGGGTACAATGAGCAGTTCTTC. This codes for CATSDLPLAAGYNEQFF.

The chain recombines TRBV9 with TRBJ2-3, with D possibly TRBD2 on 5 matching bases. Germline loops: CDR1 SGDLS, CDR2 YYNGEE. V shed 4 bases and J shed 8 bases, with 11 bases lying between them. The CDR3 is made up of 12 amino acids. CDR3 amino acids: CASSPREGTQYF. CDR3 nucleotide sequence: TGTGCCAGCAGCCCTCGAGAGGGTACGCAGTATTTT. Full variable domain (remainder filled in from reference TRBV9 and TRBJ2-3): DSGVTQTPKHLITATGQRVTLRCSPRSGDLSVYWYQQSLDQGLQFLIQYYNGEERAKGNILERFSAQQFPDLHSELNLSSLELGDSALYFCASSPREGTQYFGPGTRLTVL.

This clonotype was recorded a few times. The chain couples TRBV27 to TRBJ2-7, with D possibly TRBD2 on 6 matching bases. The length of the CDR3 is 16 residues. V lost 1 base to trimming and J lost 9 bases, with 22 bases between them. The germline CDR1 and CDR2 sequences are MNHEY and SMNVEV (reference sequence). The chain's CDR3 is CASSLLEGSLPSGQYF. The CDR3 region has the DNA TGTGCCAGCAGTTTATTGGAGGGATCACTCCCGAGCGGGCAGTACTTC.

This clonotype has only a few counts. The V and J genes are TRBV15 and TRBJ2-2; 13 bases line up with TRBD2. The CDR3 length is 19 residues. Losses at the gene ends were 2 bases for V and 6 bases for J; bases not matched to a gene: 12. Germline V gives CDR1 LNHNV, CDR2 YYDKDF (reference sequence). The CDR3 loop reads CATSRRLELTSGRSGELFF. In DNA, the CDR3 is TGTGCCACCAGCAGACGTTTGGAATTGACTAGCGGGAGGTCCGGGGAGCTGTTTTTT.

This clonotype was observed a few times. The chain has TRBV6-5 and TRBJ2-6; 9 bases fit TRBD1. CDR1 is MNHEY, CDR2 SVGAGI, per germline. J was trimmed by 5 bases and V by 1 base; bases with no gene match: 6. The CDR3 contains 17 residues. CDR3 in amino acids: CASSYLTGGARANVLTF. The CDR3 nucleotides are TGTGCCAGCAGTTACTTAACAGGGGGCGCTAGGGCCAACGTCCTGACTTTC.

This clonotype was seen more than once but under ten times. V is TRBV5-1 and J is TRBJ2-7; 10 nucleotides align to TRBD2. Trimming removed 8 bases from V and 7 bases from J; junction bases left unmatched: 15. The CDR3 is 15 amino acids. CDR1 SGHRS and CDR2 YFSETQ come from the germline V gene. The CDR3: CASSGRTSGFTEQYF. For the CDR3, the DNA is TGCGCCAGTTCGGGGCGGACTAGCGGTTTTACTGAGCAGTACTTC.

Concerning this clonotype itself: A single base separates this from a much larger clone, so it may be a read error. The rearrangement joins TRBV12-3 or TRBV12-4 to TRBJ2-1, with unresolved D. This CDR3 comprises 13 residues. V was trimmed by 2 bases and J by 4 bases, leaving 6 bases between them. CDR3 in DNA: TGTGCCAGCAGTTTAAAGGGATACAATGAGCAGTTCTTC. Protein product: CASSLKGYNEQFF.

Only a few counts were recorded for this clonotype. The chain links TRBV12-3 or TRBV12-4 to TRBJ1-5; D not resolved. V was shortened by 5 bases and J by 0 bases, with 8 bases between the two germline ends. The CDR3 loop spans 14 amino acids. The CDR3 loop reads CASSPGLSNQPQHF. CDR3 coding DNA: TGTGCCAGCAGTCCCGGCCTTAGCAATCAGCCCCAGCATTTT.

This clonotype was observed a handful of times. This chain joins TRBV4-2 and TRBJ2-7; no clear D gene. The V end lost 2 bases, the J end lost 2 bases, and 10 bases lay between the germline ends. The CDR3 extends over 14 amino acids. The germline V gene has CDR1 LGHNA and CDR2 YNFKEQ. Here the CDR3 DNA reads TGTGCCAGCAGCCAATCTAGGGTTGCCTACGAGCAGTACTTC. Translating it yields CASSQSRVAYEQYF.

In this sample, this clonotype turned up a few times. V is TRBV21-1 and J is TRBJ2-7. TRBV21-1 counts as a pseudogene. This CDR3 has 15 residues. The DNA for the CDR3 is TGTGCCAGCAGCAGGGGATTGCATGCGGCCTACGAGCAGTACTTC. As protein: CASSRGLHAAYEQYF.

The rearrangement uses TRBV2 and TRBJ2-1; 10 positions match TRBD2. The CDR3 totals 18 residues. Looked up from germline, CDR1 is SNHLY and CDR2 is FYNNEI. J was trimmed by 3 bases and V by 5 bases; bases with no gene match: 13. The CDR3 DNA sequence: TGTGCCAGCAGTTTAGGGACTAGCGTTTTAGAGGGCTACAATGAGCAGTTCTTC. This translates into CASSLGTSVLEGYNEQFF.

This clonotype was seen ten or more times. V is TRBV29-1 and J is TRBJ2-1, with D perhaps being TRBD1 or TRBD2 (5 bases each). Deletions cut 6 bases from V and 3 bases from J, with 12 bases between. This CDR3 is built from 13 residues. Germline V gene lookup returns CDR1 SQVTM and CDR2 ANQGSEA. The CDR3: CSVDGASYNEQFF. In DNA, the CDR3 is TGCAGCGTCGACGGGGCTAGCTACAATGAGCAGTTCTTC.

In this sample, this clonotype turned up a few times. The chain uses TRBV12-3 or TRBV12-4 and TRBJ2-1; unclear D gene. The CDR3 covers 16 residues. The V end lost 3 bases, the J end lost 8 bases, and 20 bases lay between the germline ends. The CDR3 DNA reads TGTGCCAGCAGTTTTTCCCGCCGGGCGACAATCTATGAGCAGTTCTTC. Its translation: CASSFSRRATIYEQFF.

This clonotype was detected a few times. V gene TRBV12-3 or TRBV12-4 combines with J gene TRBJ2-1; 9 bases fit TRBD2. Unmatched junction bases numbered 12, after V lost 3 bases and J lost 0 bases. This CDR3 contains 19 residues. The CDR3 loop is CASSLVPPSGRSSYNEQFF. As DNA, the CDR3 is TGTGCCAGCAGTTTGGTTCCCCCAAGCGGGAGGAGCTCCTACAATGAGCAGTTCTTC.

The chain joins TRBV12-3 or TRBV12-4 to TRBJ2-7, with 14 positions matching TRBD2. V shed 6 bases, J shed 6 bases, and the junction held 4 bases outside the gene matches. This CDR3 spans 14 amino acids. The CDR3, as DNA: TGTGCCAGCAGCAAGGGACTAGCGGGAGCCGAGCAGTACTTC. Its translation: CASSKGLAGAEQYF.

This clonotype has a handful of counts. The J gene is TRBJ2-5, the V gene TRBV5-1; 10 nucleotides align to TRBD1. The germline gives CDR1 SGHRS, CDR2 YFSETQ. The CDR3 covers 17 residues. The junction had 10 bases not matched to a gene; V was cut back by 0 bases and J by 5 bases. Here the CDR3 reads CASSLVGGQGFSETQYF. Written as DNA, the CDR3 is TGCGCCAGCAGCTTGGTCGGGGGACAGGGGTTCTCGGAGACCCAGTACTTC.

V and J are TRBV5-5 and TRBJ1-1; 9 bases map to TRBD1. Trimming took 2 bases from V and 3 from J; bases not matched to a gene: 5. Germline values: CDR1 SGHKS, CDR2 YYEKEE (reference sequence). CDR3 size: 15 residues. The DNA for the CDR3 is TGTGCCAGCAGCTTCCTCGGACAGGGGCACACTGAAGCTTTCTTT. This translates into CASSFLGQGHTEAFF.

This clonotype was seen ten or more times. V gene TRBV12-3 or TRBV12-4 combines with J gene TRBJ2-7; maybe TRBD1 (6 bases). Trimming removed 3 bases at V and 2 bases at J, with 14 bases between. This CDR3 is 15 amino acids long. This CDR3 is CASSFRVGGPYEQYF. CDR3 sequence (DNA): TGTGCCAGCAGTTTTAGGGTAGGGGGTCCCTACGAGCAGTACTTC.

The gene calls are TRBV7-2 and TRBJ2-2, with D possibly being TRBD2 (7 bases). V was shortened by 0 bases and J by 7 bases, with 15 bases between the two germline ends. The CDR3 sequence is 16 residues long. The V gene's germline CDR1 is SGHTA and CDR2 FQGNSA. In DNA form, the CDR3 reads TGTGCCAGCAGCTTAGCGGGAGGGGGGGTTAACGGGGAGCTGTTTTTT. This codes for CASSLAGGGVNGELFF.

The CDR3 reads CASSLSGVSGYNEQFF. The CDR3 DNA follows: TGCGCCAGCAGCTTGTCCGGTGTCTCCGGCTACAATGAGCAGTTCTTC. The chain links TRBV5-1 to TRBJ2-1; D ambiguous. Trimming took off 1 base at V and 3 bases at J, with 14 bases between the two ends. CDR1 and CDR2 from the germline V gene are SGHRS and YFSETQ. CDR3 length equals 16 residues.